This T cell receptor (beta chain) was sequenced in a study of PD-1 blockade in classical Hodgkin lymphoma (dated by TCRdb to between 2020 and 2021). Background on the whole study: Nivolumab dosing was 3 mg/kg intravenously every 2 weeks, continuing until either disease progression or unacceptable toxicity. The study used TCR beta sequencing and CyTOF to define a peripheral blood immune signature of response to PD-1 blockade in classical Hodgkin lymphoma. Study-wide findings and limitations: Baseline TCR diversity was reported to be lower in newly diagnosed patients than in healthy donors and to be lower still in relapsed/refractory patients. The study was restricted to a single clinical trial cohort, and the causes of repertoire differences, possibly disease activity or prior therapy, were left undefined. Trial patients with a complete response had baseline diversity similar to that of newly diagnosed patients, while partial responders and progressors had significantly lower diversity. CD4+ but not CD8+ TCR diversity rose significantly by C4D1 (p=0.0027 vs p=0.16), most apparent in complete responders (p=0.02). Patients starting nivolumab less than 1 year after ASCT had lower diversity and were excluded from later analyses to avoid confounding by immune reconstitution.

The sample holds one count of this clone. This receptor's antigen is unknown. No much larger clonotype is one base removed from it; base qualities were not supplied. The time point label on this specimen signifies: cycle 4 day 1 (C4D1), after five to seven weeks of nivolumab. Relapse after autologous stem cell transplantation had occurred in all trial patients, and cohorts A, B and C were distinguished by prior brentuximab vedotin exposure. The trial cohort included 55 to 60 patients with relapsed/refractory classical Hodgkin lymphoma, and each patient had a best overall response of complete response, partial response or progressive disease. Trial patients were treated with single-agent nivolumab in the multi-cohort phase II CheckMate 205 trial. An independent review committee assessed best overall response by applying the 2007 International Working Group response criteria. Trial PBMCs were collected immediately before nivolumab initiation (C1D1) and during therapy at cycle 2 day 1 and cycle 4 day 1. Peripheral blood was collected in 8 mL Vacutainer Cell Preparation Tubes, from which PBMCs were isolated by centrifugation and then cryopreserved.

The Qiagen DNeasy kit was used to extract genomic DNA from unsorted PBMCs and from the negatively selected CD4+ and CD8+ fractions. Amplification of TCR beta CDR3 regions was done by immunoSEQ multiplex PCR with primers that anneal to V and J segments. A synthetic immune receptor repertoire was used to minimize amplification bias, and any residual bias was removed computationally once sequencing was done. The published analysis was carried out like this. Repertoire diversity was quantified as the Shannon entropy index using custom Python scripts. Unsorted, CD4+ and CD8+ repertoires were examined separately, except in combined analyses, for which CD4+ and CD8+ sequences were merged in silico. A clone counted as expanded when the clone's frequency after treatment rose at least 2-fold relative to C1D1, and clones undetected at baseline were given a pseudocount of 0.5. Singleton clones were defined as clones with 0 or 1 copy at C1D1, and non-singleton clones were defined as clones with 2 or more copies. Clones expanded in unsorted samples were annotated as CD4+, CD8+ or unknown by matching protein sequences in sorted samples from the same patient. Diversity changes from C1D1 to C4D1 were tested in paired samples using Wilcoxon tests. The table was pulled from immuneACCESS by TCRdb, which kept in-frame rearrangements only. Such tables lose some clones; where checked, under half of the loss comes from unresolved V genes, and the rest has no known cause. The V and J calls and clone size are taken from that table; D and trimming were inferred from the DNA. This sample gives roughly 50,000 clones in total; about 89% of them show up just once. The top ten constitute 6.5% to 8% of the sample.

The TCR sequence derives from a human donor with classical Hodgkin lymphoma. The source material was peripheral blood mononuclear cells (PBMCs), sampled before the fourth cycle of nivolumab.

The nucleotide sequence is given as TGTGCCAGCAGGGCCGCCAACTACGAGCAGTACTTC. Its product reads: CASRAANYEQYF. The chain was built from TRBV11-2 and TRBJ2-7; too little of a D gene remains to name it. Cut back by 6 bases and 3 bases, the V and J ends lie 9 bases apart. The CDR3 starts with the cysteine, ends with the phenylalanine, and has 12 residues. The read is trimmed to its CDR3 DNA, 36 bases read in frame from base 1. The germline V gene gives CDR1 as SGHAT and CDR2 as FQNNGV.